This is a list of T cell receptor beta chains from one sample in a study of T cell responses to AZD1222 COVID-19 vaccine. The protocol was immunoSEQ multiplex PCR, while the TCRdb copy is restricted to in-frame clones and leaves out a portion. The table has 100,000 to 150,000 clones, 80% to 90% seen once. Sequences were derived from peripheral blood, sampled on day 0 of AZD1222 vaccination. The receptor source for this set is an adult in good health. CDR3s include the opening cysteine and the closing phenylalanine or tryptophan. A D gene is named only where the DNA matches it firmly. Size is stated for part of the rows, as once, few or many counts, or as a class when the clone is expanded.

j_gene: TRBJ1-1; v_gene: TRBV7-3; d_gene: TRBD1; abundance: NA; CDR3aa: CASSNYRGAEAFF; CDR3nt: TGTGCCAGCAGCAACTACAGGGGTGCTGAAGCTTTCTTT
j_gene: TRBJ2-2; v_gene: TRBV25-1; d_gene: NA; abundance: NA; CDR3aa: CASSEAGQITGELFF; CDR3nt: TGTGCCAGCAGTGAAGCGGGACAAATCACCGGGGAGCTGTTTTTT
j_gene: TRBJ2-3; v_gene: TRBV27; d_gene: TRBD2; abundance: NA; CDR3aa: CASSKTSGAHTDTQYF; CDR3nt: TGTGCCAGCAGCAAGACTAGCGGGGCCCACACAGATACGCAGTATTTT
j_gene: TRBJ1-1; v_gene: TRBV10-1; d_gene: TRBD1; abundance: NA; CDR3aa: CASSESPGGYGEAFF; CDR3nt: TGCGCCAGCAGTGAGTCGCCAGGGGGGTATGGTGAAGCTTTCTTT
j_gene: TRBJ2-7; v_gene: TRBV5-6; d_gene: NA; abundance: few; CDR3aa: CASSLGGERNEQYF; CDR3nt: TGTGCCAGCAGCTTGGGAGGGGAACGAAACGAGCAGTACTTC
j_gene: TRBJ2-7; v_gene: TRBV11-2; d_gene: TRBD2; abundance: NA; CDR3aa: CASSFGLAEREQYF; CDR3nt: TGTGCCAGCAGCTTCGGACTAGCGGAGAGGGAGCAGTACTTC
j_gene: TRBJ1-5; v_gene: TRBV5-8; d_gene: TRBD1; abundance: NA; CDR3aa: CASRRGQGSQPQHF; CDR3nt: TGTGCCAGCAGAAGGGGACAGGGGAGTCAGCCCCAGCATTTT
j_gene: TRBJ1-6; v_gene: TRBV10-1; d_gene: NA; abundance: once; CDR3aa: CASSPASDSPLHF; CDR3nt: TGCGCCAGCAGTCCGGCTAGCGATTCACCCCTCCACTTT
j_gene: TRBJ1-5; v_gene: TRBV28; d_gene: NA; abundance: NA; CDR3aa: CASSPPDSPNQPQHF; CDR3nt: TGTGCCAGCAGTCCCCCGGACAGCCCCAATCAGCCCCAGCATTTT
j_gene: TRBJ2-5; v_gene: TRBV6-5; d_gene: NA; abundance: NA; CDR3aa: CASSYDYQETQYF; CDR3nt: TGTGCCAGCAGTTACGACTACCAAGAGACCCAGTACTTC
j_gene: TRBJ1-6; v_gene: TRBV11-1; d_gene: NA; abundance: NA; CDR3aa: CASSLGRQGNSPLHF; CDR3nt: TGTGCCAGCAGCTTAGGGCGGCAGGGAAATTCACCCCTCCACTTT
j_gene: TRBJ1-5; v_gene: TRBV5-1; d_gene: TRBD1; abundance: NA; CDR3aa: CASSLGTGVRNQPQHF; CDR3nt: TGCGCCAGCAGCTTGGGAACAGGGGTGCGCAATCAGCCCCAGCATTTT
j_gene: TRBJ1-4; v_gene: TRBV6-4; d_gene: TRBD1; abundance: NA; CDR3aa: CASSRQGGEKLFF; CDR3nt: TGTGCCAGCAGCCGACAGGGTGGGGAAAAACTGTTTTTT
j_gene: TRBJ1-1; v_gene: TRBV4-1; d_gene: NA; abundance: NA; CDR3aa: CASSQEGMFAEAFF; CDR3nt: TGCGCCAGCAGCCAAGAGGGGATGTTCGCTGAAGCTTTCTTT
j_gene: TRBJ1-1; v_gene: TRBV30; d_gene: NA; abundance: NA; CDR3aa: CAWSGSGLSNTEAFF; CDR3nt: TGTGCCTGGAGTGGATCCGGCCTCTCGAACACTGAAGCTTTCTTT
j_gene: TRBJ2-2; v_gene: TRBV6-2/TRBV6-3; d_gene: NA; abundance: NA; CDR3aa: CASSLGLFSTGELFF; CDR3nt: TGTGCCAGCAGTTTGGGTCTTTTCTCCACCGGGGAGCTGTTTTTT
j_gene: TRBJ1-3; v_gene: TRBV10-3; d_gene: NA; abundance: NA; CDR3aa: CAISELTGGRNTIYF; CDR3nt: TGTGCCATCAGTGAACTGACCGGGGGGCGAAACACCATATATTTT
j_gene: TRBJ2-3; v_gene: TRBV2; d_gene: NA; abundance: NA; CDR3aa: CASSPTSLADTQYF; CDR3nt: TGTGCCAGCAGCCCTACCAGCCTGGCAGATACGCAGTATTTT
j_gene: TRBJ1-6; v_gene: TRBV27; d_gene: NA; abundance: NA; CDR3aa: CASSPSLAGAVSPLHF; CDR3nt: TGTGCCAGCAGTCCTTCCCTGGCGGGGGCGGTTTCACCCCTCCACTTT
j_gene: TRBJ1-1; v_gene: TRBV19; d_gene: NA; abundance: few; CDR3aa: CASSIIPNTEAFF; CDR3nt: TGTGCCAGTAGTATTATACCGAACACTGAAGCTTTCTTT
j_gene: TRBJ1-6; v_gene: TRBV5-1; d_gene: TRBD1; abundance: few; CDR3aa: CASSFTGGASYNSPLHF; CDR3nt: TGCGCCAGCAGCTTCACAGGGGGCGCCTCCTATAATTCACCCCTCCACTTT
j_gene: TRBJ2-2; v_gene: TRBV30; d_gene: TRBD1; abundance: NA; CDR3aa: CAGHPRGPTGELFF; CDR3nt: TGTGCCGGGCACCCCAGGGGGCCAACCGGGGAGCTGTTTTTT
j_gene: TRBJ1-5; v_gene: TRBV2; d_gene: NA; abundance: once; CDR3aa: CASSEGVNQPQHF; CDR3nt: TGTGCCAGCAGTGAAGGGGTTAATCAGCCCCAGCATTTT
j_gene: TRBJ2-7; v_gene: TRBV28; d_gene: NA; abundance: NA; CDR3aa: CASSPNQGSVYEQYF; CDR3nt: TGTGCCAGCAGTCCTAATCAGGGGAGTGTGTACGAGCAGTACTTC